This entry features one T cell receptor beta chain sequence. The data derive from a study of blood T cell repertoires in COVID-19. Study as a whole: Material from acute and convalescent COVID-19 was sourced from the United States, Italy and Spain. PBMCs, B-cell-depleted T cells, or T cells were the source of the cDNA or gDNA that made up the material.

Germline assignment: CDR1 SGHDT and CDR2 YYEEEE. The CDR3 totals 11 residues. The V end lost 4 bases, the J end lost 7 bases, and 9 bases lay between the germline ends. Per the original methods: Estimates of nucleated cell counts were drawn from the amplification of reference gene primers. The assay was immunoSEQ multiplex PCR, and TCRdb's table has in-frame clones only and misses some. That table furnishes V, J and clone size, whereas the DNA furnished D and trimming. The sample has 150,000 to 200,000 clones, roughly four fifths seen once. The clonotype originates from a woman aged 25 to 39 with acute or convalescent COVID-19. This chain links TRBV5-6 with TRBJ2-7; D is possibly TRBD2 (6 bases). The sequencing sample was made of peripheral blood. The CDR3 nucleotides read TGTGCCAGCAGCGCCGGGGGAGAGCAGTACTTC. Protein product: CASSAGGEQYF.